This paragraph reports one TCR beta chain. Its antigen is not known. Donation came from healthy Caucasian individuals in Russia who were aged roughly 6 to 100. The second PCR ran roughly 6 to 11 cycles with a sample-barcoded 5' primer and J-beta primers. TCRdb reprocessed the 5' RACE reads via MiXCR and lists one record per CDR3 protein. The data hold roughly 680,000 distinct CDR3 sequences, with 40% to 65% observed a single time. This specimen comes from a study of blood T cells in healthy people across ages. CDR3 length: 16 residues. V was clipped by 8 bases and J by 3 bases; unmatched bases: 13. Per the germline V gene, CDR1 is MGHDK and CDR2 is SYGVNS. Study-level points and caveats: Reliance upon unsorted PBMCs precluded definitive naive versus antigen-experienced comparison.

The receptor's source is a woman older than 75 in good health. The material sequenced was blood. The chain uses TRBV25-1 and TRBJ2-3, with 8 bases matching TRBD2. The CDR3 reads CASAPFERGRTDTQYF. The CDR3 DNA follows: TGTGCCAGCGCCCCTTTTGAGCGGGGGAGGACAGATACGCAGTATTTT.